This is a list of T cell receptor beta chains from one sample in a study of PD-1 blockade in mismatch repair-deficient tumors. Method: immunoSEQ multiplex PCR; TCRdb's copy keeps in-frame clones and lacks some. The profile shows about 34,000 clones, around 80% of them singletons. This sample comprised PBMCs, obtained less than 7 weeks after starting pembrolizumab. The receptors originated from an adult with mismatch repair-deficient cancer. CDR3s include the opening cysteine and the closing phenylalanine or tryptophan. The order of the fields is D gene, V gene, clone size, J gene, CDR3 protein, CDR3 DNA. A D gene is named only where the DNA matches it firmly. Clone size is given for some rows only: seen once, a few or many times, or a class if the clone is expanded.

>TRBD1|TRBV20-1|.|TRBJ1-4
CKKQGNEKLFF
TGCAAGAAACAGGGGAACGAAAAACTGTTTTTT
>.|TRBV5-5|.|TRBJ2-1
CASSLPRLEMDEQFF
TGTGCCAGCAGCTTGCCGAGACTAGAAATGGATGAGCAGTTCTTC
>.|TRBV18|.|TRBJ2-3
CASSPGTATDTQYF
TGTGCCAGCTCTCCTGGGACTGCCACAGATACGCAGTATTTT
>.|TRBV7-2|medium-sized|TRBJ1-1
CASSYDRTEAFF
TGTGCCAGCAGCTATGACAGAACTGAAGCTTTCTTT
>TRBD1|TRBV7-8|.|TRBJ2-7
CASSLTGTGSSYEQYF
TGTGCCAGCAGCTTAACGGGGACAGGGAGCTCCTACGAGCAGTACTTC
>.|TRBV9|.|TRBJ1-2
CASSEGTSYGYTF
TGTGCCAGCAGCGAAGGGACATCCTATGGCTACACCTTC
>.|TRBV10-3|.|TRBJ2-4
CAIRVETKNIQYF
TGTGCCATCCGGGTCGAGACTAAAAACATTCAGTACTTC
>TRBD2|TRBV7-3|.|TRBJ2-5
CASSLLGGRPQETQYF
TGTGCCAGCAGCTTATTGGGCGGGAGGCCCCAAGAGACCCAGTACTTC
>.|TRBV28|once|TRBJ2-7
CASSFRDKPPYEQYF
TGTGCCAGCAGTTTTCGGGACAAGCCTCCCTACGAGCAGTACTTC
>TRBD1|TRBV27|.|TRBJ2-7
CASSFFGQGRNEQYF
TGTGCCAGCAGTTTCTTCGGACAGGGTCGCAACGAGCAGTACTTC
>.|TRBV9|.|TRBJ2-2
CASSVTSGNTGELFF
TGTGCCAGCAGCGTAACCAGCGGGAACACCGGGGAGCTGTTTTTT
>TRBD2|TRBV27|.|TRBJ2-1
CASSKLAGGPNEQFF
TGTGCCAGCAGCAAACTAGCGGGGGGGCCCAATGAGCAGTTCTTC
>.|TRBV4-1|.|TRBJ1-2
CASSHLTGVFGYTF
TGCGCCAGCAGCCACCTTACGGGGGTTTTCGGCTACACCTTC
>TRBD1|TRBV5-1|.|TRBJ2-5
CASSLWTGGLETQYF
TGCGCCAGCAGCTTGTGGACAGGGGGTTTAGAGACCCAGTACTTC
>.|TRBV28|.|TRBJ1-2
CASSPKLYGYTF
TGTGCCAGCAGCCCGAAGCTCTATGGCTACACCTTC
>TRBD2|TRBV10-1|few|TRBJ2-7
CASSGLAGTYEQYF
TGCGCCAGCAGTGGTCTAGCGGGGACCTACGAGCAGTACTTC
>TRBD1|TRBV2|few|TRBJ1-5
CASSPGTVNQPQHF
TGTGCCAGCAGCCCCGGGACAGTCAATCAGCCCCAGCATTTT
>TRBD2|TRBV11-3|once|TRBJ2-2
CASSLELAGLYSGELFF
TGTGCCAGCAGCTTAGAACTAGCGGGGTTGTACAGCGGGGAGCTGTTTTTT
>TRBD1|TRBV5-1|.|TRBJ2-7
CASSTTTGSEQYF
TGCGCCAGCAGCACAACGACAGGGAGCGAGCAGTACTTC
>.|TRBV29-1|.|TRBJ1-5
CSFLGGADDQPQHF
TGCAGCTTCTTAGGGGGGGCTGACGATCAGCCCCAGCATTTT
>TRBD2|TRBV19|.|TRBJ2-1
CASSIDGLSGSSYNEQFF
TGTGCCAGTAGTATAGACGGGCTGAGCGGGAGCTCCTACAATGAGCAGTTCTTC
>TRBD2|TRBV7-2|.|TRBJ2-1
CASSVYTGLAGNEQFF
TGTGCCAGCAGCGTCTACACGGGACTAGCGGGCAATGAGCAGTTCTTC
>.|TRBV20-1|.|TRBJ2-3
CSAYLTDTQYF
TGCAGTGCTTACTTAACAGATACGCAGTATTTT
>.|TRBV5-1|.|TRBJ2-3
CASSLKLFPDTQYF
TGCGCCAGCAGCTTGAAGCTATTTCCAGATACGCAGTATTTT
>.|TRBV11-2|.|TRBJ2-7
CASSLDLGAEQYF
TGTGCCAGCAGCTTAGATCTGGGGGCCGAGCAGTACTTC
>TRBD1|TRBV28|.|TRBJ1-2
CASSPGTALRANYGYTF
TGTGCCAGCAGCCCTGGGACAGCGCTCCGGGCTAACTATGGCTACACCTTC
>TRBD1|TRBV6-5|.|TRBJ1-1
CASSNRGRMNTEAFF
TGTGCCAGCAGCAACAGGGGACGAATGAACACTGAAGCTTTCTTT
>TRBD1|TRBV5-1|.|TRBJ2-7
CASSLVTGDKSYEQYF
TGCGCCAGCAGCTTGGTCACAGGGGATAAGTCCTACGAGCAGTACTTC
>.|TRBV6-1|.|TRBJ2-1
CASSVGRYGYNEQFF
TGTGCCAGCAGTGTGGGGAGGTACGGGTACAATGAGCAGTTCTTC
>TRBD1|TRBV7-9|.|TRBJ2-7
CASSPRDRGVYEQYF
TGTGCCAGCAGCCCCCGGGACAGGGGTGTCTACGAGCAGTACTTC
>TRBD1|TRBV28|.|TRBJ1-2
CASSSGQGNYGYTF
TGTGCCAGCAGTTCGGGACAGGGTAACTATGGCTACACCTTC
>.|TRBV7-6|.|TRBJ2-3
CASSLREHWDTQYF
TGTGCCAGCAGCCTACGGGAGCATTGGGATACGCAGTATTTT
>.|TRBV12-5|.|TRBJ2-1
CASGLVRETRRNEQFF
TGTGCTAGTGGTTTGGTAAGGGAGACCCGTCGGAATGAGCAGTTCTTC
>TRBD2|TRBV19|.|TRBJ2-1
CASSPGLAGVFSYNEQFF
TGTGCCAGTAGTCCGGGACTAGCGGGAGTTTTCTCCTACAATGAGCAGTTCTTC
>.|TRBV28|.|TRBJ1-5
CASSLGVRGQPQHF
TGTGCCAGCAGTTTAGGGGTACGAGGGCAGCCCCAGCATTTT
>TRBD2|TRBV5-1|.|TRBJ2-3
CASSDPTSGRLTDTQYF
TGCGCCAGCAGCGATCCGACTAGCGGGAGATTGACAGATACGCAGTATTTT
>TRBD1|TRBV4-1|once|TRBJ2-1
CASSPIMGTGSNEQFF
TGCGCCAGCAGCCCCATCATGGGGACAGGGTCTAATGAGCAGTTCTTC
>TRBD1|TRBV27|.|TRBJ1-1
CASSHRGMNTEAFF
TGTGCCAGCAGTCACAGGGGCATGAACACTGAAGCTTTCTTT
>.|TRBV28|.|TRBJ1-3
CASSFTSGAQGNTIYF
TGTGCCAGCAGTTTCACATCAGGGGCGCAGGGAAACACCATATATTTT
>TRBD1|TRBV28|once|TRBJ1-1
CASRGGGGAEAFF
TGTGCCAGCAGGGGAGGAGGGGGCGCAGAAGCTTTCTTT
>TRBD2|TRBV19|.|TRBJ2-1
CASMATSGKWRTYNEQFF
TGTGCCAGTATGGCTACTAGCGGGAAGTGGAGGACCTACAATGAGCAGTTCTTC
>.|TRBV6-5|.|TRBJ2-7
CASSPTRTGQGEQYF
TGTGCCAGCAGTCCCACCCGAACCGGGCAGGGGGAGCAGTACTTC